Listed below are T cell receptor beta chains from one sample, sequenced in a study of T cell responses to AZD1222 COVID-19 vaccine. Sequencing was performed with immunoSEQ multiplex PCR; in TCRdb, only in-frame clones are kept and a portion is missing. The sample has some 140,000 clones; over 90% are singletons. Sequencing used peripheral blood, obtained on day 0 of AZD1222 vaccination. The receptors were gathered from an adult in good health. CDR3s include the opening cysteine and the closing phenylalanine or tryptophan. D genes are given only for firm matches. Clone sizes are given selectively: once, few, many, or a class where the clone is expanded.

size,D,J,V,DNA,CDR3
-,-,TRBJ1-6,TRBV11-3,TGTGCCAGCAGCTTATCTGGGTGGGGGTCACCCCTCCACTTT,CASSLSGWGSPLHF
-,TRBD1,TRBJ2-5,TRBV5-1,TGCGCCAGCAGTGGGGGGACAGGGGGCCGGGAGACCCAGTACTTC,CASSGGTGGRETQYF
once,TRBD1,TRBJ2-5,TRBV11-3,TGTGCCAGCAGCGAAGGGACAGCCAAAGAGACCCAGTACTTC,CASSEGTAKETQYF
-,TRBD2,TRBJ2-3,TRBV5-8,TGTGCCAGCAGCCCCAGCCTAGCGGTGGGGAGCACAGATACGCAGTATTTT,CASSPSLAVGSTDTQYF
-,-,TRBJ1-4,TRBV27,TGTGCCAGCAGTTTATCGCCAGGGGATGTTGAAAAACTGTTTTTT,CASSLSPGDVEKLFF
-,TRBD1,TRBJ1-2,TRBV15,TGTGCCACCAGCAGATCCCGGGACAGGGAGAGGGGCAACTATGGCTACACCTTC,CATSRSRDRERGNYGYTF
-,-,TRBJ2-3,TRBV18,TGTGCCAGCGCCCCGGCGCGCACCTCTAGCACAGATACGCAGTATTTT,CASAPARTSSTDTQYF
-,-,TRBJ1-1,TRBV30,TGTGCCTGGAGTGCAGTAGACACCTCGCGAGAAGGGGCTTTCTTT,CAWSAVDTSREGAFF
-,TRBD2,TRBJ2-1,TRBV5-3,TGTGCCAGAAGCCCACCGGGACTAGCGGGAGGATCCTCCTACAATGAGCAGTTCTTC,CARSPPGLAGGSSYNEQFF
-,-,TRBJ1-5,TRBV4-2,TGTGCCAGCAGCCAAGAGACGGGATTACAGCCCCAGCATTTT,CASSQETGLQPQHF
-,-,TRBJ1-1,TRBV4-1,TGCGCCAGCAGCCAACCCAAAAACCCTGCGGACACTGAAGCTTTCTTT,CASSQPKNPADTEAFF
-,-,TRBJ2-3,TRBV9,TGTGCCAGCAGCGTAGCTTCCCTCCCCTCTCAGCTAACCCTTAGCACAGATACGCAGTATTTT,CASSVASLPSQLTLSTDTQYF
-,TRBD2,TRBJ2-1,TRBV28,TGTGCCAGCACCTGGGAGGGCCGTTACAATGAGCAGTTCTTC,CASTWEGRYNEQFF
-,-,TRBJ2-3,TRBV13,TGTGCCAGCAGCTTAATGCGGCGCACAGATACGCAGTATTTT,CASSLMRRTDTQYF
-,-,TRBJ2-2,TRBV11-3,TGTGCCAGCAGCTTAGACAGCCCAGGGGAGCTGTTTTTT,CASSLDSPGELFF
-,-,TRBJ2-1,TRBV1,TGCACCAGCAGTCTCAACCGTAGGGATAGCGGGACCTCCTACAATGAGCAGTTCTTC,CTSSLNRRDSGTSYNEQFF
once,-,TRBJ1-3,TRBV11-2,TGTGCCAGCAGCTTAGTACAGGTGACTGGAAACACCATATATTTT,CASSLVQVTGNTIYF
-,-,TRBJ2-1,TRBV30,TGTGCCTGGAGAAGTGGGACTTCCCGGGGGTACAATGAGCAGTTCTTC,CAWRSGTSRGYNEQFF
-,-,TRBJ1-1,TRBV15,TGTGCCACCAGCAGAGATCGAGTGACCGATGAAGCTTTCTTT,CATSRDRVTDEAFF
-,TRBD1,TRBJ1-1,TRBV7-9,TGTGCCAGCAGCCTGGGACAGATAAACACTGAAGCTTTCTTT,CASSLGQINTEAFF
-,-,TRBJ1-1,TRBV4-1,TGCGCCAGCAGCCGTAGTGGCACTGAAGCTTTCTTT,CASSRSGTEAFF
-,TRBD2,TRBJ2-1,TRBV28,TGTGCCAGCAGGTTGGGGGGGAAGGCTCAGATTAATGAGCAGTTCTTC,CASRLGGKAQINEQFF
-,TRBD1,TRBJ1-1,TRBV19,TGTGCCAGTGGGAAACTCGGGACAGCGGTCGCTGAAGCTTTCTTT,CASGKLGTAVAEAFF
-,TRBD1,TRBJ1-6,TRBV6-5,TGTGCCAGCAGCAGATATGGACAGGGGAATTCACCCCTCCACTTT,CASSRYGQGNSPLHF
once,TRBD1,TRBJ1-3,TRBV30,TGTGCCTGGAGTGCCCAGGGGGGTCTCAACTCTGGAAACACCATATATTTT,CAWSAQGGLNSGNTIYF
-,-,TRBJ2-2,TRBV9,TGTGCCAGCAGCGTAGATCGAAGGGAGACAGAAACGAACACCGGGGAGCTGTTTTTT,CASSVDRRETETNTGELFF
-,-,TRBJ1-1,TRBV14,TGTGCCAGCAGCCAGGCGACAGCCACTGAAGCTTTCTTT,CASSQATATEAFF
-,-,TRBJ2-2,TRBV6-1,TGTGCCAGCAGTGAAGGACAGGGACTTGGCGGGGAGCTGTTTTTT,CASSEGQGLGGELFF
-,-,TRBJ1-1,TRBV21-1,TGTGCCAGCAGCTCACCGAGGGGCCTCCCGTTAAACACTGAAGCTTTCTTT,CASSSPRGLPLNTEAFF
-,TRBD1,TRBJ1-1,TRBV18,TGTGCCAGCTCATCGACAGGGTTTTGGTCTGAAGCTTTCTTT,CASSSTGFWSEAFF
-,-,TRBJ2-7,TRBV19,TGTGCCAGTAGTATGGGAGGTATACCCTACGAGCAGTACTTC,CASSMGGIPYEQYF
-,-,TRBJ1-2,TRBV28,TGTGCCAGCAGTCTACAGGAGCATGGCTACACCTTC,CASSLQEHGYTF
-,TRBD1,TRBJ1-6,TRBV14,TGTGCCAGTCGCCAGGGGGGGCTTGGTTCACCCCTCCACTTT,CASRQGGLGSPLHF
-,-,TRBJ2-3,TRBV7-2,TGTGCCAGCAGCTCTAGTTGGGTGACAGATACGCAGTATTTT,CASSSSWVTDTQYF
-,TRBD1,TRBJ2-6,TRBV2,TGTGCCAGCAGTGAGGGACAGGCTGGGGCCAACGTCCTGACTTTC,CASSEGQAGANVLTF
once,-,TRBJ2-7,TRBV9,TGTGCCAGCAGCGTAGGAGCAGAAATCTACGAGCAGTACTTC,CASSVGAEIYEQYF
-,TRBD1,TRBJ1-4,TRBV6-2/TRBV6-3,TGTGCCAGCAGTTACGGGACAGAAAATGAAAAACTGTTTTTT,CASSYGTENEKLFF
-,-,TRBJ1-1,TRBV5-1,TGCGCCAGCAGCTTGTCCCCGGTGAACACTGAAGCTTTCTTT,CASSLSPVNTEAFF
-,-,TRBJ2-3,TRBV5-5,TGTGCCAGCAGCGACTTTCCGAGCGGGTCAGATACGCAGTATTTT,CASSDFPSGSDTQYF
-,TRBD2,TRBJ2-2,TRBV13,TGTGCCAGCAGCTTACTCGAGCGGGAGAACACCGGGGAGCTGTTTTTT,CASSLLERENTGELFF
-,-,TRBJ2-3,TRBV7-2,TGTGCCAGCAGCGCAGGGGGCACAGATACGCAGTATTTT,CASSAGGTDTQYF
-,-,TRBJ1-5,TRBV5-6,TGTGCCAGCAGCATCAAGGGTTTATGGAATCAGCCCCAGCATTTT,CASSIKGLWNQPQHF
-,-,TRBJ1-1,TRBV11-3,TGTGCCAGCAGCTTAAGGGGTACGAACACTGAAGCTTTCTTT,CASSLRGTNTEAFF
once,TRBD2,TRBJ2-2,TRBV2,TGTGCCAGCAGGGAAACTAGCGGGGGTTACACCGGGGAGCTGTTTTTT,CASRETSGGYTGELFF
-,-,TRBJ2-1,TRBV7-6,TGTGCCAGCAGCGGCGGGACCTCTGATGAGCAGTTCTTC,CASSGGTSDEQFF
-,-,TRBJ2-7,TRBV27,TGTGCCAGCAGTCTCACCGGGACTGCTTTTGAGCAGTACTTC,CASSLTGTAFEQYF
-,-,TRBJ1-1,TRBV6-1,TGTGCCAGCAGTGAAAGTGTCACAGGTCTCGTGAACACTGAAGCTTTCTTT,CASSESVTGLVNTEAFF
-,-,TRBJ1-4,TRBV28,TGTGCCAGCAGTCCCAGGGCCCTAAATGAAAAACTGTTTTTT,CASSPRALNEKLFF
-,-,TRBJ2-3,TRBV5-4,TGTGCCAGCAGCTGGAAGGGTGAAGATACGCAGTATTTT,CASSWKGEDTQYF